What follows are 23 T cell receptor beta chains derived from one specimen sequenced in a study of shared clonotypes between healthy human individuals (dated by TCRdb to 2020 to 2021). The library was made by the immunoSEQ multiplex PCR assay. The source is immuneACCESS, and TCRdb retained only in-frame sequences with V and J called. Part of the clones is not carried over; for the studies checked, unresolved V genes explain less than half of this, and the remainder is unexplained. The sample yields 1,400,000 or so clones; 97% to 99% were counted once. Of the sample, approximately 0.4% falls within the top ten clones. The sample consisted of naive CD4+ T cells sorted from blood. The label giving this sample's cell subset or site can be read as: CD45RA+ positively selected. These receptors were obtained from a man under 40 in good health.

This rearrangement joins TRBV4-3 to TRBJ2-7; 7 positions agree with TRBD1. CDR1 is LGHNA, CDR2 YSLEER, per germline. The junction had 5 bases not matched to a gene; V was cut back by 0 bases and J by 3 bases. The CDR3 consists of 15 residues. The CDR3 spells CASSQEVGQFYEQYF. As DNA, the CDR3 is TGCGCCAGCAGCCAAGAAGTGGGACAGTTCTACGAGCAGTACTTC.

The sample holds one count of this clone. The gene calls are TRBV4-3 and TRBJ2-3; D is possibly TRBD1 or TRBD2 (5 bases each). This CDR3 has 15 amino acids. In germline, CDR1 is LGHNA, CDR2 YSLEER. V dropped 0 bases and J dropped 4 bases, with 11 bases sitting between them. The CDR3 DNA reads TGCGCCAGCAGCCAAGATGGGAGAGGGGCAGATACGCAGTATTTT. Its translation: CASSQDGRGADTQYF.

The CDR3 sequence: CASSQKTSGLGLWEGEQFF. The CDR3 DNA is TGTGCCAGCAGCCAAAAGACTAGCGGGCTCGGCCTTTGGGAGGGTGAGCAGTTCTTC. The chain recombines TRBV14 with TRBJ2-1; 10 nucleotides align to TRBD2. The CDR3 is 19 residues long. The V segment lost 2 bases and the J segment 9 bases; nucleotides outside the gene matches: 19. Per the germline V gene, CDR1 is SGHDN and CDR2 is FVKESK.

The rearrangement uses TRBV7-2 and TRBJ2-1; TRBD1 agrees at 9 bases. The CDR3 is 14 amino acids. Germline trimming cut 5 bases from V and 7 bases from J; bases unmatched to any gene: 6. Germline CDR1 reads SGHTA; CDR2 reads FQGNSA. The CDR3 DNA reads TGTGCCAGCAGCGGTGGGACAGGGACGAATGAGCAGTTCTTC. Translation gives CASSGGTGTNEQFF. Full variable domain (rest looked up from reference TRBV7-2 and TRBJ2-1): GAGVSQSPSNKVTEKGKDVELRCDPISGHTALYWYRQSLGQGLEFLIYFQGNSAPDKSGLPSDRFSAERTGGSVSTLTIQRTQQEDSAVYLCASSGGTGTNEQFFGPGTRLTVL.

CDR3 in amino acids: CASRNIGANVLTF. The DNA for the CDR3 is TGTGCCAGCCGGAACATTGGGGCCAACGTCCTGACTTTC. The chain employs TRBV27 and TRBJ2-6, with unresolved D. The CDR3 extends over 13 amino acids. V dropped 8 bases and J dropped 3 bases, with 8 bases sitting between them. CDR1 and CDR2 (germline): MNHEY, SMNVEV (reference sequence). Full variable domain (missing parts from reference TRBV27 and TRBJ2-6): EAQVTQNPRYLITVTGKKLTVTCSQNMNHEYMSWYRQDPGLGLRQIYYSMNVEVTDKGDVPEGYKVSRKEKRNFPLILESPSPNQTSLYFCASRNIGANVLTFGAGSRLTVL.

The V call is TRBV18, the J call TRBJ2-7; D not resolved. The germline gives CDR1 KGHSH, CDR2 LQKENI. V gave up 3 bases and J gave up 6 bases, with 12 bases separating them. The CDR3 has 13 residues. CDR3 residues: CASSPGPSREQYF. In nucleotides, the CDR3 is TGTGCCAGCTCACCTGGTCCTAGTCGCGAGCAGTACTTC.

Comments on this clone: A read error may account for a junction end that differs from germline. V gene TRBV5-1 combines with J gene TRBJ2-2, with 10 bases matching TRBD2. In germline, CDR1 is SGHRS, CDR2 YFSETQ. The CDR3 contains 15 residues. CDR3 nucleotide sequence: TGCGCCACCAGCCTAGCGGGAGTAGGTACCGGGGAGCTGTTTTTT. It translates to CATSLAGVGTGELFF.

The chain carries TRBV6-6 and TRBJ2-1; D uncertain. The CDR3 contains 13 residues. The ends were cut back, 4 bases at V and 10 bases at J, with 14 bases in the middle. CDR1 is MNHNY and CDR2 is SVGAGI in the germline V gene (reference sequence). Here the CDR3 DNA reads TGTGCCAGCAGTTCCCTCAACCGGTGGGAGCAGTTCTTC. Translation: CASSSLNRWEQFF.

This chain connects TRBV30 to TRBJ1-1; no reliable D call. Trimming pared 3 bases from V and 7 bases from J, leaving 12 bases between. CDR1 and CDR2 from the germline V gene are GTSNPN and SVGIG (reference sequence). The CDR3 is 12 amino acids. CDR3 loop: CAWRKGFGEAFF. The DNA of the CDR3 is TGTGCCTGGAGGAAGGGTTTTGGTGAAGCTTTCTTT.

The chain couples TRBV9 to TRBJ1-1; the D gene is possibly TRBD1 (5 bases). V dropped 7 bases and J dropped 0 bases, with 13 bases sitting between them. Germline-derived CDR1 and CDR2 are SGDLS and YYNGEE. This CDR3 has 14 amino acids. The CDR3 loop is CASGGSVLNTEAFF. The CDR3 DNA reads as TGTGCCAGCGGGGGTTCAGTACTGAACACTGAAGCTTTCTTT.

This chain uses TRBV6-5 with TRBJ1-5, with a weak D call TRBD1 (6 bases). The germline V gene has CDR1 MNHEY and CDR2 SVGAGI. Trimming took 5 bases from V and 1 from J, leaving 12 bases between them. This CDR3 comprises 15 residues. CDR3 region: CASSAAGHSNQPQHF. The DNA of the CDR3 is TGTGCCAGCAGTGCCGCGGGACACAGCAATCAGCCCCAGCATTTT.

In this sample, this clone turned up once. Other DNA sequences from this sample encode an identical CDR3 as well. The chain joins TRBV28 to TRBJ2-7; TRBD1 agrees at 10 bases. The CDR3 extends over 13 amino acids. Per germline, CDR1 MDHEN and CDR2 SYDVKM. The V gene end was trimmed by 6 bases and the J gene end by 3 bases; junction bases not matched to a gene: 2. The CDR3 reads CASRTGGGYEQYF. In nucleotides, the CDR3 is TGTGCCAGCAGGACAGGGGGCGGCTACGAGCAGTACTTC. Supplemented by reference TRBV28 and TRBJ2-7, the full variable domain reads DVKVTQSSRYLVKRTGEKVFLECVQDMDHENMFWYRQDPGLGLRLIYFSYDVKMKEKGDIPEGYSVSREKKERFSLILESASTNQTSMYLCASRTGGGYEQYFGPGTRLTVT.

The CDR3 sequence: CASSYTRTSGTYEQYF. CDR3 in DNA: TGTGCCAGCAGTTATACTAGGACTAGCGGGACCTACGAGCAGTACTTC. The chain carries TRBV6-6 and TRBJ2-7; 12 bases match TRBD2. Germline-derived CDR1 and CDR2 are MNHNY and SVGAGI (reference sequence). The CDR3 runs to 16 residues. The V and J ends lost 3 bases and 2 bases, in that order; junction bases with no gene match: 5.

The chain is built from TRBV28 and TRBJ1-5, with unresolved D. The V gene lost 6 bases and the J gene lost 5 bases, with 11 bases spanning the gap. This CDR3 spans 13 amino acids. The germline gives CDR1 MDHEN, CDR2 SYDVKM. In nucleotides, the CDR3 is TGTGCCAGCAGATCCAGCAACTATCAGCCCCAGCATTTT. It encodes CASRSSNYQPQHF.

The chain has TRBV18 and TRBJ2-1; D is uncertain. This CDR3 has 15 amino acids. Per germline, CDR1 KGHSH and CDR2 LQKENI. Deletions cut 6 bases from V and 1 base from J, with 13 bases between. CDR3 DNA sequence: TGTGCCAGCTCTTCAACCAGTAGTTCCTACAATGAGCAGTTCTTC. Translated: CASSSTSSSYNEQFF.

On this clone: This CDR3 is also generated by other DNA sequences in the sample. The CDR3 protein is CAISDLYEQYF. DNA for the CDR3: TGTGCCATCAGTGACCTCTACGAGCAGTACTTC. V is TRBV10-3 and J is TRBJ2-7; no definite D call. The CDR3 sequence is 11 residues long. Germline loops: CDR1 ENHRY, CDR2 SYGVKD. The V gene lost 3 bases and the J gene lost 3 bases, with 3 bases spanning the gap.

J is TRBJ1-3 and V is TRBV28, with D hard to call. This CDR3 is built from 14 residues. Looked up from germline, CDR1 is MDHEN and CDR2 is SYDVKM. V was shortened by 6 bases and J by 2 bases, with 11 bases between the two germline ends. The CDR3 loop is CASRYRLTGNTIYF. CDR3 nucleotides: TGTGCCAGCAGGTACAGATTAACTGGAAACACCATATATTTT.

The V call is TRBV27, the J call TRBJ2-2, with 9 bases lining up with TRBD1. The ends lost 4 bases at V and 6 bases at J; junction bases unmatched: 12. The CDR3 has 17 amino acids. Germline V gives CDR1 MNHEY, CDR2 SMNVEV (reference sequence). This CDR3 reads CASSSYYGTGRAGELFF. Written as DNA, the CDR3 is TGTGCCAGCAGTTCTTATTATGGGACAGGGCGCGCCGGGGAGCTGTTTTTT.

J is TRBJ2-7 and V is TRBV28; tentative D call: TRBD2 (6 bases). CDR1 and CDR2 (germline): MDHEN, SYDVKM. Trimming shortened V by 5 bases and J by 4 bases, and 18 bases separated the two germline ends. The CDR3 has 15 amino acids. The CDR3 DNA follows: TGTGCCAGCAGTCCCCCTTTTGGGGGGAATTACGAGCAGTACTTC. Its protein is CASSPPFGGNYEQYF.

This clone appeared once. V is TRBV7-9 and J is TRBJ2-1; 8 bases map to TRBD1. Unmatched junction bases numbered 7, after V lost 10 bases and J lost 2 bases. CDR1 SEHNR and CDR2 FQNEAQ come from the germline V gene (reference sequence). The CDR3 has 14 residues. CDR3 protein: CAIQGQVAYNEQFF. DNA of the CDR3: TGTGCCATCCAGGGACAGGTGGCCTACAATGAGCAGTTCTTC.

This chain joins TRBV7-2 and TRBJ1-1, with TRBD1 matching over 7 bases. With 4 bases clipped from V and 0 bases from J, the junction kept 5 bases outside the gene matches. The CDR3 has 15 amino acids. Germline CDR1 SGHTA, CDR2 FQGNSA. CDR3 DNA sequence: TGTGCCAGCAGCTGGCAGGGACAGTTGAACACTGAAGCTTTCTTT. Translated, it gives CASSWQGQLNTEAFF.

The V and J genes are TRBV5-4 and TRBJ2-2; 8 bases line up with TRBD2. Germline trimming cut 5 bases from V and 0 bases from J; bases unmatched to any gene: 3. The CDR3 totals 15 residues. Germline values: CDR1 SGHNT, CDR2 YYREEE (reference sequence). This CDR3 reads CASRKRETNTGELFF. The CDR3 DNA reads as TGTGCCAGCAGGAAGCGGGAGACGAACACCGGGGAGCTGTTTTTT.

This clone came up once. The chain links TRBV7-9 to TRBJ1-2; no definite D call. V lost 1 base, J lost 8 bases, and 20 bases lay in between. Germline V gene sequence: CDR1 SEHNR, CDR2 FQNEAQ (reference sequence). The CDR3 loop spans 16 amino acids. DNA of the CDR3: TGTGCCAGCAGCTTAGATCCGCCCCTCCCGTCGTACGGCTACACCTTC. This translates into CASSLDPPLPSYGYTF.